The T cell receptor beta chain described here comes from a study of regulatory T cells in long-lasting Graves disease. Findings of the study overall: Those with persistent Graves' had less TCR diversity than newly diagnosed patients.

Arm-PCR of CDR3 regions and iRepertoire HTBI primers were the basis on which TCR beta libraries were built. TCRdb ran MiXCR on the multiplex PCR reads and lists one entry per CDR3 protein. The sample yields about 220,000 distinct CDR3 sequences, roughly 20% seen once. This clonotype was observed many times. Its antigen is unidentified. Stated time point: newly diagnosed GD, antithyroid drugs for less than 3 months. Preparation of the TCR library used RNA extracted from PBMCs. Staff drew roughly 10 milliliters of peripheral blood into EDTA tubes. The CDR3 has 13 residues. With 7 bases removed from V and 5 bases from J, the gap between germline ends came to 15 bases. The germline V gene encodes CDR1 MDHEN and CDR2 SYDVKM. These data were also filed under a second study, of T cells in Graves' hyperthyroidism and ophthalmopathy. That paper states: TCR CDR3 regions were first amplified by RT-PCR with HTBI primers.

This specimen consisted of peripheral blood mononuclear cells (PBMCs), obtained at new diagnosis, from a patient treated with antithyroid drugs. The chain links TRBV28 to TRBJ2-7, with D hard to call. This TCR was sampled from a woman in her 30s with Graves disease. CDR3 nucleotides: TGTGCCAGCAAACCATCAACACCTGACGAGCAGTACTTC. It translates to CASKPSTPDEQYF. The entire variable domain, with the rest obtained from reference TRBV28 and TRBJ2-7, is as follows: DVKVTQSSRYLVKRTGEKVFLECVQDMDHENMFWYRQDPGLGLRLIYFSYDVKMKEKGDIPEGYSVSREKKERFSLILESASTNQTSMYLCASKPSTPDEQYFGPGTRLTVT.